This entry lists 7 T cell receptor beta chains sequenced from one sample in a study of PD-1 blockade in classical Hodgkin lymphoma. Sequencing was performed with immunoSEQ multiplex PCR; in TCRdb, only in-frame clones are kept and a portion is missing. The table lists about 9,500 clones, around four fifths of them singletons, with 1.5% in the top ten. The sample's time point: cycle 4 day 1 (C4D1), after six to seven weeks of nivolumab. All patients relapsed after autologous stem cell transplantation, and brentuximab vedotin exposure varied. The CD4+ T cells used were purified from thawed PBMCs through magnetic negative selection. Sequences were derived from CD4+ T cells from blood, sampled before the fourth cycle of nivolumab. The receptors were sampled from a human donor with classical Hodgkin lymphoma.

The V call is TRBV9, the J call TRBJ2-3; D gene ambiguous. This CDR3 region has 12 residues. Trimming pared 2 bases from V and 0 bases from J, leaving 1 base between. Germline-derived CDR1 and CDR2 are SGDLS and YYNGEE. In DNA, the CDR3 is TGTGCCAGCAGCGTCAGCACAGATACGCAGTATTTT. Translation: CASSVSTDTQYF. Full variable domain (remainder filled in from reference TRBV9 and TRBJ2-3): DSGVTQTPKHLITATGQRVTLRCSPRSGDLSVYWYQQSLDQGLQFLIQYYNGEERAKGNILERFSAQQFPDLHSELNLSSLELGDSALYFCASSVSTDTQYFGPGTRLTVL.

The chain joins TRBV7-9 to TRBJ1-1, with 9 bases identical to TRBD1. The length of the CDR3 is 14 residues. Germline V CDR1 and CDR2: SEHNR, FQNEAQ (reference sequence). Unmatched junction bases numbered 3, after V lost 5 bases and J lost 2 bases. CDR3 protein: CASSTTGGNTEAFF. As DNA, the CDR3 is TGTGCCAGCAGCACAACAGGGGGCAACACTGAAGCTTTCTTT.

CDR3 coding DNA: TGTGCCAGTAGGGGGACAGGGGTAGGCAACATTCAGTACTTC. This translates into CASRGTGVGNIQYF. V gene TRBV19 combines with J gene TRBJ2-4; 10 bases map to TRBD1. V lost 6 bases to trimming and J lost 7 bases; unmatched junction nucleotides: 6. CDR1 LNHDA and CDR2 SQIVND come from the germline V gene (reference sequence). The CDR3 covers 14 residues.

V and J are TRBV23-1 and TRBJ1-5, with D tentatively TRBD1 (6 bases). TRBV23-1 is an ORF, with its function uncertain. The CDR3 is 14 residues long. V was trimmed by 8 bases and J by 6 bases, leaving 17 bases between them. CDR3 sequence reads: CASGSFGGLQPQHF. In DNA, the CDR3 is TGCGCCAGCGGGAGCTTCGGGGGGCTTCAGCCCCAGCATTTT.

The chain recombines TRBV7-2 with TRBJ2-2; TRBD1 matches at 7 bases. Germline loops: CDR1 SGHTA, CDR2 FQGNSA. Unmatched junction bases numbered 8, after V lost 1 base and J lost 6 bases. The CDR3 loop spans 16 amino acids. The CDR3 region is CASSLGNTGAPGELFF. The CDR3 DNA reads TGTGCCAGCAGCTTAGGAAATACAGGGGCCCCCGGGGAGCTGTTTTTT. The entire variable domain, with the rest obtained from reference TRBV7-2 and TRBJ2-2, is as follows: GAGVSQSPSNKVTEKGKDVELRCDPISGHTALYWYRQSLGQGLEFLIYFQGNSAPDKSGLPSDRFSAERTGGSVSTLTIQRTQQEDSAVYLCASSLGNTGAPGELFFGEGSRLTVL.

This clone was counted only a few times. The rearrangement links TRBV30 to TRBJ2-1; D gene uncertain. There are 15 residues in the CDR3. V gave up 3 bases and J gave up 0 bases, with 12 bases separating them. Germline V gene data show CDR1 as GTSNPN and CDR2 as SVGIG (reference sequence). The CDR3 DNA is TGTGCCTGGAGCGTGACCGGACCCTCCTACAATGAGCAGTTCTTC. The encoded protein is CAWSVTGPSYNEQFF.

The chain carries TRBV2 and TRBJ2-6; no clear D gene. The CDR3 has 15 residues. Per germline, CDR1 SNHLY and CDR2 FYNNEI. Trimming cost V 5 bases and J 0 bases, with 8 bases left between them. The chain's CDR3 is CASSPTDSGANVLTF. The CDR3 DNA follows: TGTGCCAGCAGTCCTACGGACTCTGGGGCCAACGTCCTGACTTTC.